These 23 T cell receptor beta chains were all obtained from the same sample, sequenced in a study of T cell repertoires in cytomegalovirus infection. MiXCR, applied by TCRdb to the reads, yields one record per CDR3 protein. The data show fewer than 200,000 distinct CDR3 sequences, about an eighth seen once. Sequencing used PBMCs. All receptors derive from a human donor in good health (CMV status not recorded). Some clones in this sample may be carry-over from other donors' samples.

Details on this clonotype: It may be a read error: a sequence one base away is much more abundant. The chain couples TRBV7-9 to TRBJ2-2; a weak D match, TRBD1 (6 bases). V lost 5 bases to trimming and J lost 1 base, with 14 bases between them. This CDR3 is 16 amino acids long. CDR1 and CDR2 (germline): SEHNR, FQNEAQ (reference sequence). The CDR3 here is CASSPHRDRNTGELFF. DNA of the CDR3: TGTGCCAGCAGCCCACACAGGGACCGGAACACCGGGGAGCTGTTTTTT.

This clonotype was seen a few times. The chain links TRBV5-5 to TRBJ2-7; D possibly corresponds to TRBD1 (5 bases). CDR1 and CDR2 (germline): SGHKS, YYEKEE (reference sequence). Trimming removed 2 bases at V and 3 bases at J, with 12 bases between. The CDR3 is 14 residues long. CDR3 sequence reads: CASSFSLGVYEQYF. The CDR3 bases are TGTGCCAGCAGCTTTTCGCTAGGGGTCTACGAGCAGTACTTC.

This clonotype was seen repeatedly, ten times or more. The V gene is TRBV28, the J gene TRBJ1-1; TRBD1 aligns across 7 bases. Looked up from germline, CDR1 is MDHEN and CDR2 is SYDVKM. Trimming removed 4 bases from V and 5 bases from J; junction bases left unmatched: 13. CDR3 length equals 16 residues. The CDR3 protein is CASSSDRIQGRTEAFF. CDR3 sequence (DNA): TGTGCCAGCAGTTCCGACCGGATACAGGGGAGGACTGAAGCTTTCTTT.

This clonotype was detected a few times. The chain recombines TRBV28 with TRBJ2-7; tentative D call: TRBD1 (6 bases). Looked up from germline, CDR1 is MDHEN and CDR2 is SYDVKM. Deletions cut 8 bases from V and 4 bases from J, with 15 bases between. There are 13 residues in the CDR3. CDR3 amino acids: CASSTGKVYEQYF. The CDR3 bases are TGTGCCAGCTCCACAGGGAAAGTATACGAGCAGTACTTC.

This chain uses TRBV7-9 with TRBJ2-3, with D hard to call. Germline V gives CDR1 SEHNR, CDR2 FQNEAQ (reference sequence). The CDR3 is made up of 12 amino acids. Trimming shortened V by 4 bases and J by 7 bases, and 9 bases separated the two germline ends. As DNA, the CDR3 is TGTGCCAGCAGCTCAGTCACCCATACGCAGTATTTT. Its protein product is CASSSVTHTQYF. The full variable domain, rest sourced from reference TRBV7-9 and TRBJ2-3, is DTGVSQNPRHKITKRGQNVTFRCDPISEHNRLYWYRQTLGQGPEFLTYFQNEAQLEKSRLLSDRFSAERPKGSFSTLEIQRTEQGDSAMYLCASSSVTHTQYFGPGTRLTVL.

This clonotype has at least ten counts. CDR3 sequence: CASSFSRASYEQYF. DNA for the CDR3: TGTGCCAGCAGCTTCTCCAGGGCGAGCTACGAGCAGTACTTC. The gene calls are TRBV7-6 and TRBJ2-7, with TRBD1 as a possible D gene (5 bases). The CDR3 runs to 14 residues. CDR1 is SGHVS and CDR2 is FNYEAQ in the germline V gene. Trimming took off 3 bases at V and 3 bases at J, with 12 bases between the two ends.

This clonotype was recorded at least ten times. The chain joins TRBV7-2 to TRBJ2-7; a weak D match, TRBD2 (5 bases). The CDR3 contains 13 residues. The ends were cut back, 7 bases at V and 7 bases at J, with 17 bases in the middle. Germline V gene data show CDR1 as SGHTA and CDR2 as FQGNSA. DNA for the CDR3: TGTGCCAGCAAAAAACCTTACACGGGAGAGCAGTACTTC. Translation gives CASKKPYTGEQYF. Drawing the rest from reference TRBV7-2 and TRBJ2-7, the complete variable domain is GAGVSQSPSNKVTEKGKDVELRCDPISGHTALYWYRQSLGQGLEFLIYFQGNSAPDKSGLPSDRFSAERTGGSVSTLTIQRTQQEDSAVYLCASKKPYTGEQYFGPGTRLTVT.

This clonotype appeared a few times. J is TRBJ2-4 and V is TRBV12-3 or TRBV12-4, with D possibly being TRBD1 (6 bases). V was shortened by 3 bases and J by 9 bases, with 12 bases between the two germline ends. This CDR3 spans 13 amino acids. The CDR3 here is CASSFTGKVIQYF. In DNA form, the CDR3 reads TGTGCCAGCAGTTTTACAGGGAAGGTCATTCAGTACTTC.

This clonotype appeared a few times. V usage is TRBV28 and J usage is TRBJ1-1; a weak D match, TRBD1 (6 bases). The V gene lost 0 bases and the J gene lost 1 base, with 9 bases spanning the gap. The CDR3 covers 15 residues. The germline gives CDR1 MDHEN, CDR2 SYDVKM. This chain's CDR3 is CASSLWQGTNTEAFF. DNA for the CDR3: TGTGCCAGCAGTTTATGGCAGGGGACGAACACTGAAGCTTTCTTT. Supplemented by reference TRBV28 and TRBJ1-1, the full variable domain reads DVKVTQSSRYLVKRTGEKVFLECVQDMDHENMFWYRQDPGLGLRLIYFSYDVKMKEKGDIPEGYSVSREKKERFSLILESASTNQTSMYLCASSLWQGTNTEAFFGQGTRLTVV.

CDR3 loop: CASSLPGTGELFF. The CDR3 nucleotides read TGCGCCAGCAGCCTCCCGGGGACCGGGGAGCTGTTTTTT. The gene calls are TRBV4-1 and TRBJ2-2, with D perhaps matching TRBD2 (5 bases). The CDR3 sequence is 13 residues long. The germline CDR1 and CDR2 sequences are MGHRA and YSYEKL. With 4 bases removed from V and 5 bases from J, the gap between germline ends came to 8 bases.

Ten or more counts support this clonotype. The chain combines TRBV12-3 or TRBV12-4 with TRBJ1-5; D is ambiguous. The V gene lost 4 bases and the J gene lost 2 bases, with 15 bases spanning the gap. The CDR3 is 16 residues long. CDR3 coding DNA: TGTGCCAGCAGTTCCGGGCCTCACTTGGGCAATCAGCCCCAGCATTTT. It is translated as CASSSGPHLGNQPQHF.

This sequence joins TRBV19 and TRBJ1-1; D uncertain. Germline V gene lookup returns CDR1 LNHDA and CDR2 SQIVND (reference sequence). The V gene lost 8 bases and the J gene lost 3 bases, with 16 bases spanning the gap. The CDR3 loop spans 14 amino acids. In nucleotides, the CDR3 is TGTGCCAGTGAACGGGCCCCCGGGGACACTGAAGCTTTCTTT. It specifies CASERAPGDTEAFF.

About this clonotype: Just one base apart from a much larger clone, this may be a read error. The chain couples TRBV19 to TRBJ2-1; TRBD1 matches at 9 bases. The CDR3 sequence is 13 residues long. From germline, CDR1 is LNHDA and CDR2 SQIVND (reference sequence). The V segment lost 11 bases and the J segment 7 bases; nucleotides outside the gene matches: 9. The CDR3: CACWDRAGNEQFF. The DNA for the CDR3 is TGTGCCTGTTGGGACAGGGCTGGGAATGAGCAGTTCTTC.

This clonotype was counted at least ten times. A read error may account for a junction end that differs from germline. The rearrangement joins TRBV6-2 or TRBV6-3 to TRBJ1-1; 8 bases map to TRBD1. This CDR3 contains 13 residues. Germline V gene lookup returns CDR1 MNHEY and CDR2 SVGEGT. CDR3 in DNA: TGCGCCAGCAGCAGAACAGGGGGCACTGAAGCTTTCTTT. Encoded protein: CASSRTGGTEAFF.

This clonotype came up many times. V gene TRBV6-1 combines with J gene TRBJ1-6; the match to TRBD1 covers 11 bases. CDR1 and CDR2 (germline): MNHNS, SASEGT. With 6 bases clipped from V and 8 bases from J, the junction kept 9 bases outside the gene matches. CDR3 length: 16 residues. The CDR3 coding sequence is TGTGCCAGCAGAGTACCGGGACAGGGGGGCGATTCACCCCTCCACTTT. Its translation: CASRVPGQGGDSPLHF.

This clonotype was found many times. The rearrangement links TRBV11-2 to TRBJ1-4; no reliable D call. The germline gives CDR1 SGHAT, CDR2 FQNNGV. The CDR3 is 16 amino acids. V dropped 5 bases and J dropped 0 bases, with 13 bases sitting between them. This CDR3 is CASSPDPGATNEKLFF. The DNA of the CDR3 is TGTGCCAGCAGCCCCGACCCCGGGGCAACTAATGAAAAACTGTTTTTT.

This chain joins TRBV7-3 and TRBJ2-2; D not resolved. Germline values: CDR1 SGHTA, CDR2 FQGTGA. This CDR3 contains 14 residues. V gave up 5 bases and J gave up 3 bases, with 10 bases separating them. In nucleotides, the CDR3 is TGTGCCAGCAGCCTCAAACCCTACACCGGGGAGCTGTTTTTT. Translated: CASSLKPYTGELFF.

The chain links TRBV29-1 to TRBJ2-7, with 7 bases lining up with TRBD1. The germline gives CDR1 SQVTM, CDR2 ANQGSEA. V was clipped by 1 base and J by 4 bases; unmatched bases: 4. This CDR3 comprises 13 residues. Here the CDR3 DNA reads TGCAGCGTTGAAGTTAACAGGGGTTACGAGCAGTACTTC. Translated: CSVEVNRGYEQYF.

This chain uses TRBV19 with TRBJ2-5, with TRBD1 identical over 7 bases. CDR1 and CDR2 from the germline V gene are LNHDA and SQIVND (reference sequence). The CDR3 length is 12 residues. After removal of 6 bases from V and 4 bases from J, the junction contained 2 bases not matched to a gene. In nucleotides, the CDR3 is TGTGCCAGTAGGGCAGGGGGAGAGACCCAGTACTTC. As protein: CASRAGGETQYF.

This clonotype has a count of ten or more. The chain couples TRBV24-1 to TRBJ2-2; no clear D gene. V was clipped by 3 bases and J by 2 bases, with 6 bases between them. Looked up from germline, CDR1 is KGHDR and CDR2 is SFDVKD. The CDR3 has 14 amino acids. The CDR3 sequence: CATSDIKNTGELFF. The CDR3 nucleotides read TGTGCCACCAGTGATATTAAAAACACCGGGGAGCTGTTTTTT.

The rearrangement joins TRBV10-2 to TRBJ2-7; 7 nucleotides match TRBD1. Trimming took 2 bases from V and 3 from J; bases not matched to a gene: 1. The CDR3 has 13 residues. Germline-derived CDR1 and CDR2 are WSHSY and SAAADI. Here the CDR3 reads CASSEAGGYEQYF. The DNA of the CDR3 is TGCGCCAGCAGTGAGGCAGGGGGCTACGAGCAGTACTTC.

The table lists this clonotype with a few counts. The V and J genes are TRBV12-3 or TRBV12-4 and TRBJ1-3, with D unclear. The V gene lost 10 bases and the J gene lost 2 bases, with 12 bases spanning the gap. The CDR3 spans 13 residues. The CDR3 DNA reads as TGTGCCACCGGGAACCCCACTGGAAACACCATATATTTT. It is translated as CATGNPTGNTIYF.

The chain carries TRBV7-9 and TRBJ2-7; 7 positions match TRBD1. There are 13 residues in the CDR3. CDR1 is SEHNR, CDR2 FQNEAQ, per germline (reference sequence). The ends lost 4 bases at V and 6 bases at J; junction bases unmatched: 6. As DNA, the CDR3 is TGTGCCAGCAGCTCGACAGGGCAATTCGAGCAGTACTTC. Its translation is CASSSTGQFEQYF. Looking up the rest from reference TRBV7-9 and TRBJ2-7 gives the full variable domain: DTGVSQNPRHKITKRGQNVTFRCDPISEHNRLYWYRQTLGQGPEFLTYFQNEAQLEKSRLLSDRFSAERPKGSFSTLEIQRTEQGDSAMYLCASSSTGQFEQYFGPGTRLTVT.